The 10 T cell receptor beta chains listed next were all sequenced from one sample in a study of T cells in women clearing cervical HPV infection. The data were produced by immunoSEQ multiplex PCR, yet TCRdb's version contains in-frame clones alone and is incomplete. The listing records 25,000 to 30,000 clones. Sequences were obtained from blood buffy coat. The receptors stem from a woman between 18 and 69 years old with a cervical HPV16 infection that either progressed to CIN3+ or cleared (not recorded which).

Comment on this clone: The read gets to within 3 residues of the CDR3 end, and the germline J gene fills in the rest. V usage is TRBV7-3 and J usage is TRBJ2-1, with 12 nucleotides matching TRBD2. This CDR3 is 16 amino acids long. Germline CDR1 reads SGHTA; CDR2 reads FQGTGA. Unmatched junction bases numbered 9, after V lost 5 bases and J lost 7 bases. The CDR3 is CASSQTLAGGWNEQFF. CDR3 DNA, as far as it was read: TGTGCCAGCAGCCAGACCCTAGCGGGAGGGTGGAATGAG.

Of note for this clone: The read ends 3 residues before the CDR3 terminus; that terminus is restored from the germline J gene. V gene TRBV5-1 combines with J gene TRBJ2-7, with TRBD2 matching over 7 bases. Germline CDR1 is SGHRS and CDR2 is YFSETQ. The CDR3 runs 16 residues. With V trimmed by 1 base and J by 1 base, 8 bases remained unmatched. The CDR3 reads CASSLIVTSVSYEQYF. Partial CDR3 DNA: TGCGCCAGCAGCTTGATAGTTACTAGCGTATCCTACGAG.

Comments on this clone: The observed sequence ends 3 residues before the CDR3 terminus, with the missing tail filled in from the germline J gene. This chain links TRBV30 with TRBJ1-1; possibly TRBD1 for D (6 bases). Germline V gives CDR1 GTSNPN, CDR2 SVGIG (reference sequence). Trimming left V 2 bases short and J 0 bases short, with 22 bases between. CDR3 length: 18 amino acids. CDR3 DNA (partial): TGTGCCTGGAGTTACCGGGACATCCTAAGGGGTATGAACACTGAA. Amino acid sequence: CAWSYRDILRGMNTE. The complete CDR3 sequence is CAWSYRDILRGMNTEAFF.

Comments on this clone: The CDR3 end is not reached by the read, which stops 3 residues before it; the germline J gene fills it in. V usage is TRBV6-1 and J usage is TRBJ2-7; 12 bases fit TRBD2. CDR1 and CDR2 (germline): MNHNS, SASEGT. Trimming removed 2 bases from V and 3 bases from J; junction bases left unmatched: 14. This CDR3 contains 19 residues. This CDR3 is CASSEWGASGRARLYEQYF. The sequenced CDR3 bases are TGTGCCAGCAGTGAATGGGGTGCTAGCGGGAGGGCCAGACTCTACGAG.

This chain's CDR3 is CASSPWTGGGETQYF. The covered CDR3 bases are TGTGCCAGCAGCCCCTGGACAGGGGGCGGCGAGACC. The chain recombines TRBV11-1 with TRBJ2-5; 11 bases fit TRBD1. The CDR3 is cut off 3 residues early in the read; its end comes from the germline J gene. This CDR3 contains 15 residues. The trim removed 5 bases at V and 5 bases at J, leaving 7 bases unmatched. Per germline, CDR1 SGHAT and CDR2 FQDESV (reference sequence).

Concerning this clone itself: The read ends 3 residues before the CDR3 terminus; that terminus is restored from the germline J gene. The V and J genes are TRBV12-3 or TRBV12-4 and TRBJ2-3, with 7 bases matching TRBD2. The CDR3 is made up of 15 amino acids. J lost 2 bases, V lost 5 bases, and 7 bases had no gene match. The CDR3 spells CASSPERGATDTQYF. The CDR3 DNA, read in part, is TGTGCCAGCAGTCCAGAGCGGGGAGCCACAGATACG.

Details on this clone: The read stops 3 residues short of the end of the CDR3; the missing end is completed from the germline J gene. The chain employs TRBV7-2 and TRBJ1-3; TRBD1 agrees at 10 bases. Trimming took 5 bases from V and 4 from J; bases not matched to a gene: 5. CDR1 and CDR2 from the germline V gene are SGHTA and FQGNSA. The CDR3 covers 15 residues. The covered CDR3 bases are TGTGCCAGCAGCGCCGACAGGGGGCACGGAAACACC. It codes for CASSADRGHGNT. The full CDR3 reads CASSADRGHGNTIYF.

About this clone itself: The read terminates 3 residues ahead of where the CDR3 ends, so the germline J gene completes it. The chain has TRBV19 and TRBJ2-3; D might be TRBD1 (6 bases). This CDR3 has 16 residues. Germline V gene lookup returns CDR1 LNHDA and CDR2 SQIVND (reference sequence). The V end was cut by 5 bases, the J end by 4 bases, with 19 bases between. CDR3 amino acids: CASSSKTGSKADTQYF. The part of the CDR3 DNA that was read is TGTGCCAGTAGTTCCAAAACAGGGTCGAAGGCAGATACG. Supplemented by reference TRBV19 and TRBJ2-3, the full variable domain reads DGGITQSPKYLFRKEGQNVTLSCEQNLNHDAMYWYRQDPGQGLRLIYYSQIVNDFQKGDIAEGYSVSREKKESFPLTVTSAQKNPTAFYLCASSSKTGSKADTQYFGPGTRLTVL.

Concerning this clone: The read falls 3 residues short of the CDR3 end, and the missing part is taken from the germline J gene. V usage is TRBV19 and J usage is TRBJ2-1, with D possibly matching TRBD1 (5 bases). There are 15 residues in the CDR3. Per the germline V gene, CDR1 is LNHDA and CDR2 is SQIVND (reference sequence). V shed 6 bases and J shed 0 bases, with 12 bases lying between them. CDR3 residues: CASRPDTYSYNEQFF. CDR3 DNA (partial): TGTGCCAGTAGACCGGACACTTACTCCTACAATGAG.

Points on this clone: The read halts 3 residues ahead of the CDR3 end, with the missing end drawn from the germline J gene. The rearrangement uses TRBV2 and TRBJ2-5, with 9 bases fitting TRBD2. V lost 1 base and J lost 5; bases outside the gene matches: 5. Germline V CDR1 and CDR2: SNHLY, FYNNEI. The CDR3 extends over 15 amino acids. CDR3 sequence reads: CASSEGGRAPETQYF. CDR3 DNA, as far as it was read: TGTGCCAGCAGTGAAGGCGGGAGGGCCCCGGAGACC.